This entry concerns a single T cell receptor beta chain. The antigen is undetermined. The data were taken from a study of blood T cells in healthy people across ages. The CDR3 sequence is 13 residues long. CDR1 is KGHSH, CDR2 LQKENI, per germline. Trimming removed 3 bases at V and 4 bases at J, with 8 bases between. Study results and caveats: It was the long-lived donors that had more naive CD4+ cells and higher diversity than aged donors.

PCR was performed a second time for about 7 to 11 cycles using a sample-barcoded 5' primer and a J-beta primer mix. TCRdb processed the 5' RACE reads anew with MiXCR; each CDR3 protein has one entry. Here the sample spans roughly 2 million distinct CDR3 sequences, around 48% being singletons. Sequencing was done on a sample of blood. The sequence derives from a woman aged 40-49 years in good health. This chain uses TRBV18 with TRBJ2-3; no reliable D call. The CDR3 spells CASSPPESDTQYF. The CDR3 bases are TGTGCCAGCTCACCGCCTGAGTCAGATACGCAGTATTTT. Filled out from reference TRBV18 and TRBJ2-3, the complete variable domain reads NAGVMQNPRHLVRRRGQEARLRCSPMKGHSHVYWYRQLPEEGLKFMVYLQKENIIDESGMPKERFSAEFPKEGPSILRIQQVVRGDSAAYFCASSPPESDTQYFGPGTRLTVL.